This T cell receptor beta chain was found in a study of CD8 T cells in Susac syndrome. There are 14 residues in the CDR3. Germline CDR1 DFQATT, CDR2 SNEGSKA (reference sequence). Trimming shortened V by 3 bases and J by 5 bases, and 13 bases separated the two germline ends. With random hexamers, reverse transcription was performed on 0.5 to 1 ug of RNA. TCR beta CDR3 was amplified by immunoSEQ multiplex PCR. This amplification extended across 54 Vbeta and 13 Jbeta segments. MiXCR was run by TCRdb on the immunoSEQ multiplex PCR reads, yielding one entry per CDR3 protein. Seen here are more than 110,000 distinct CDR3 sequences, roughly 94% observed once, and the top ten hold 0.13% to 0.15%.

Sequenced: CD4+ T cells from PBMCs. The origin of this receptor is a human donor with Susac syndrome. The V gene is TRBV20-1, the J gene TRBJ2-2, with a weak D call TRBD2 (7 bases). CDR3 sequence: CSASREGVTGELFF. CDR3 DNA sequence: TGCAGTGCTAGTAGGGAGGGGGTTACCGGGGAGCTGTTTTTT.